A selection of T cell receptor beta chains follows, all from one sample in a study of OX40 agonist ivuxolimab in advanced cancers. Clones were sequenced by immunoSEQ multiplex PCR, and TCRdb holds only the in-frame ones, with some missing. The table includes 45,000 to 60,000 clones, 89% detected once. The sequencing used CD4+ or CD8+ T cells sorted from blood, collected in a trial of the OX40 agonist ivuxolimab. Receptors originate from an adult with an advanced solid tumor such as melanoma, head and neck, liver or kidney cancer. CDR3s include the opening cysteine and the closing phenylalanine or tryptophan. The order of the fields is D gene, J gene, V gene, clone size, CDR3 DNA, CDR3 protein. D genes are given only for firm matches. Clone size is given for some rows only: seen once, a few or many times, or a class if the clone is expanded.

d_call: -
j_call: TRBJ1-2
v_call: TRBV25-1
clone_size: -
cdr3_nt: TGTGCCAGCAGTGAATTCCCAGGGCACTATGGCTACACCTTC
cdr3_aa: CASSEFPGHYGYTF

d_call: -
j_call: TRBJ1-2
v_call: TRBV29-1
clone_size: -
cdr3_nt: TGCAGCGTTGAAGACCCCGATTTCGTTCCCTATGGCTACACCTTC
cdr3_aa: CSVEDPDFVPYGYTF

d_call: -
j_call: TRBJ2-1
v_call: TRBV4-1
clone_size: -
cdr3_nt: TGCGCCAGCAGCCTTGACTACAATGAGCAGTTCTTC
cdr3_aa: CASSLDYNEQFF

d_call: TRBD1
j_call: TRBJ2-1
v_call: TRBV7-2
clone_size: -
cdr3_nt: TGTGCCAGCAGCGAGGAGACAGGGTTCAATGAGCAGTTCTTC
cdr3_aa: CASSEETGFNEQFF

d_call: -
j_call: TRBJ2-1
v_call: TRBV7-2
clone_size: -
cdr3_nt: TGTGCCAGCAGCCACGGGACTGTTAATGAGCAGTTCTTC
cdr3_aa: CASSHGTVNEQFF

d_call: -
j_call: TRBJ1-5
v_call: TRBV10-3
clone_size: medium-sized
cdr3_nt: TGTGCCATCAGTGAGTCAGGACTTGGAGGGGGGGAGTATAGCAATCAGCCCCAGCATTTT
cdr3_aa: CAISESGLGGGEYSNQPQHF

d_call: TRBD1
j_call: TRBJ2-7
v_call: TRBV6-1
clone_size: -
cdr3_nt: TGTGCCAGCAACCTGGACAGGGAGGTCGAGCAGTACTTC
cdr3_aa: CASNLDREVEQYF

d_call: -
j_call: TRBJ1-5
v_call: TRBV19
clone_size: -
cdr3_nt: -
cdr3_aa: CASTSEWGSNQPQHF

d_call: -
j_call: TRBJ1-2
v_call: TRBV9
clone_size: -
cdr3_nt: TGTGCCAGCAGCGTACAGGGAAACGGCTACACCTTC
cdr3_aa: CASSVQGNGYTF

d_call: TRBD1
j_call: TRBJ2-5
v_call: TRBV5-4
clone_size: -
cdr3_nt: TGTGCCAGCAGACAGTGGGGACAGGGACAAGAGACCCAGTACTTC
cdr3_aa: CASRQWGQGQETQYF

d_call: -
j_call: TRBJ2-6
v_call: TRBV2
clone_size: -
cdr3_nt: TGTGCCAGCAGTGAATTCGTCTCTGGGGCCAACGTCCTGACTTTC
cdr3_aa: CASSEFVSGANVLTF

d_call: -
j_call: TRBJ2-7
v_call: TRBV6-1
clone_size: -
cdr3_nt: TGTGCCAGCACCGAGAATTACGAGCAGTACTTC
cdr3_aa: CASTENYEQYF

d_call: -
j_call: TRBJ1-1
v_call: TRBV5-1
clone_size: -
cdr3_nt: TGCGCCAGCAGCTGGGGGGAAGGTCAGGCTGAAGCTTTCTTT
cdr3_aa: CASSWGEGQAEAFF

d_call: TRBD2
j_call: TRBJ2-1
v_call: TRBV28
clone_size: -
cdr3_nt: TGTGCCAGCAGTGACCTTAGCGGGAGCTCCTACAATGAGCAGTTCTTC
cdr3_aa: CASSDLSGSSYNEQFF

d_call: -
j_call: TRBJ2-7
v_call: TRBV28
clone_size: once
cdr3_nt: TGTGCCAGCAGTTTATTTGGGGGGAGTGGGGAGCAGTACTTC
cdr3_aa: CASSLFGGSGEQYF